This TCR beta chain was recorded in a study of response to subunit inactivated influenza vaccine. Study conclusions and caveats: There was a suggestion from the authors that each seasonal influenza vaccination recruits few new T cells.

Each CDR3 protein gets one entry after TCRdb re-called the RT-PCR reads with MiXCR. The sample lists about 800,000 distinct CDR3 sequences, 21% seen once, with about 9.4% in the top ten. In this sample, this clonotype turned up a few times. Its antigen is not known. Trimming stripped 8 bases from V and 0 bases from J, with 11 bases between. Germline loops: CDR1 MDHEN, CDR2 SYDVKM. The CDR3 runs to 13 residues. Material: PBMCs from blood, obtained more than 4 days after vaccination. The rearrangement links TRBV28 to TRBJ2-7; possibly TRBD1 or TRBD2 for D (5 bases each). The sequence came from a man aged 50-60 years who received an inactivated influenza vaccine. The CDR3 sequence is CASLGVYSYEQYF. As DNA, the CDR3 is TGTGCCAGCCTGGGGGTTTACTCCTACGAGCAGTACTTC. The whole variable domain, remainder taken from reference TRBV28 and TRBJ2-7, is DVKVTQSSRYLVKRTGEKVFLECVQDMDHENMFWYRQDPGLGLRLIYFSYDVKMKEKGDIPEGYSVSREKKERFSLILESASTNQTSMYLCASLGVYSYEQYFGPGTRLTVT.